The entry below gives a single T cell receptor (beta chain) sequence along with its context. Its target is not known. V lost 2 bases and J lost 3; bases outside the gene matches: 6. Germline assignment: CDR1 SQVTM and CDR2 ANQGSEA. This CDR3 is 14 amino acids long. Reverse transcription of about 0.5 to 1 ug RNA used random hexamers. TCRdb independently ran MiXCR on the immunoSEQ multiplex PCR reads; one entry per CDR3 protein. The sample carries 250,000 to 300,000 distinct CDR3 sequences, 70% to 90% recorded once. The data were taken from a study of CD8 T cells in Susac syndrome. Findings of the study overall: Only a relatively small number of individuals were included in the TCR sequencing and HLA analysis.

CD8+ and CD4+ blood T cells underwent TCR beta sequencing. Negative isolation was used for CD8+ and CD4+ T cells, and FACS enrichment was applied to TEMRA cells. This chain links TRBV29-1 with TRBJ2-5; 7 bases match TRBD1. Material for sequencing was CD8+ T cells from PBMCs. This receptor was obtained from a human donor with multiple sclerosis. The CDR3 spells CSVERIGTEETQYF. For the CDR3, the DNA is TGCAGCGTTGAAAGGATAGGGACAGAAGAGACCCAGTACTTC.